This T cell receptor beta chain was sequenced during a study of blood T cell repertoires in COVID-19. Across the study: Nucleic acid was either cDNA or gDNA, and it came from T cells, B-cell-depleted T cells, or PBMCs.

Patients at the Seattle site were enrolled during active infection and followed longitudinally. Germline CDR1 and CDR2: MGHRA and YSYEKL. CDR3 length equals 15 residues. Trimming removed 1 base at V and 6 bases at J, with 15 bases between. This clone was observed a handful of times. Libraries were prepared by immunoSEQ multiplex PCR; TCRdb keeps only in-frame clonotypes and omits some of them. The sample records 150,000 to 200,000 clones, roughly 79% being singletons. The sample was peripheral blood. The chain couples TRBV4-1 to TRBJ1-2, with D unresolved. The origin of this receptor is a woman older than 75 with COVID-19, enrolled during active disease. The chain's CDR3 is CASSQVAKQFHGYTF. The CDR3 DNA is TGCGCCAGCAGCCAAGTAGCTAAACAATTCCATGGCTACACCTTC.